A selection of T cell receptor beta chains follows, all from one sample in a study of siplizumab effects on memory and regulatory T cells. TCRdb's copy holds only in-frame clones and misses some; the assay was immunoSEQ multiplex PCR. This sample has about 63,000 clones, with 70% to 90% found just once. The sequenced sample consisted of memory CD4+ T cells sorted from blood. Receptors originate from a human donor in good health. CDR3s include the opening cysteine and the closing phenylalanine or tryptophan. The order of the fields is clone size, V gene, J gene, D gene, CDR3 DNA, CDR3 protein. The D gene is left open where the match is weak. Clone size appears in some rows only: once, few, many, or a class for an expanded clone.

size: few; V: TRBV7-2; J: TRBJ2-2; D: TRBD2; DNA: TGTGCCAGCAGCTTAGTCGGGGGGAGTAGGACCGGGGAGCTGTTTTTT; CDR3: CASSLVGGSRTGELFF
size: NA; V: TRBV4-1; J: TRBJ2-3; D: NA; DNA: TGCGCCAGCAGCTACCAAGAGATGGGGGGATACACAGATACGCAGTATTTT; CDR3: CASSYQEMGGYTDTQYF
size: NA; V: TRBV6-6; J: TRBJ1-2; D: NA; DNA: TGTGCCAGCAGTTCCGGGACGGCCACCTATGGCTACACCTTC; CDR3: CASSSGTATYGYTF
size: NA; V: TRBV18; J: TRBJ2-1; D: NA; DNA: TGTGCCAGCCGTGACCGGGGCAATGAGCAGTTCTTC; CDR3: CASRDRGNEQFF
size: NA; V: TRBV13; J: TRBJ1-1; D: NA; DNA: TGTGCCAGCAGCGGGGGCCGTAACACTGAAGCTTTCTTT; CDR3: CASSGGRNTEAFF
size: NA; V: TRBV11-3; J: TRBJ2-5; D: NA; DNA: TGTGCCAGCAGCTGGGGAGTGGTGGACCAAGAGACCCAGTACTTC; CDR3: CASSWGVVDQETQYF
size: NA; V: TRBV2; J: TRBJ2-5; D: TRBD1; DNA: TGTGCCAGCAGCCTTAGACAGGGGACGGAGACCCAGTACTTC; CDR3: CASSLRQGTETQYF
size: once; V: TRBV9; J: TRBJ2-7; D: NA; DNA: TGTGCCAGCAGCACACTCGGGGGCGGAGGGAACGAGCAGTACTTC; CDR3: CASSTLGGGGNEQYF
size: NA; V: TRBV10-3; J: TRBJ2-3; D: TRBD1; DNA: TGTGCCATCAGAATCCAGGGGGCCGGCACAGATACGCAGTATTTT; CDR3: CAIRIQGAGTDTQYF
size: NA; V: TRBV7-9; J: TRBJ1-4; D: NA; DNA: TGTGCCAGCAGCTCGGGGGCGCGTGAAGAAAAACTGTTTTTT; CDR3: CASSSGAREEKLFF
size: NA; V: TRBV5-5; J: TRBJ1-5; D: NA; DNA: TGTGCCAGCAGCCCCGATCAGGGAGCCCAGCATTTT; CDR3: CASSPDQGAQHF
size: once; V: TRBV6-1; J: TRBJ2-2; D: TRBD2; DNA: TGTGCCAGCAGTGAGATGCTAGCGGAGCTCACCGGGGAGCTGTTTTTT; CDR3: CASSEMLAELTGELFF
size: few; V: TRBV7-9; J: TRBJ2-3; D: TRBD1; DNA: TGTGCCAGCAGCTTAGGGACAGGGGAGGAGGATACGCAGTATTTT; CDR3: CASSLGTGEEDTQYF
size: few; V: TRBV7-8; J: TRBJ1-2; D: TRBD1; DNA: TGTGCCAGCAGGCAACAGGGGAGTGCGGGCTACACCTTC; CDR3: CASRQQGSAGYTF
size: NA; V: TRBV6-6; J: TRBJ2-2; D: NA; DNA: TGTGCCAGCAGTTACGGTCTCTCCGGGGAGCTGTTTTTT; CDR3: CASSYGLSGELFF
size: NA; V: TRBV5-1; J: TRBJ1-2; D: NA; DNA: TGCGCCAGCAGCCACGGGAGTCAGTATGGCTACACCTTC; CDR3: CASSHGSQYGYTF
size: NA; V: TRBV5-3; J: TRBJ1-2; D: TRBD1; DNA: TGTGCCAGAAGCTTGAAAGTCAGGGGGCGCGGCTATGGCTACACCTTC; CDR3: CARSLKVRGRGYGYTF